These 2 T cell receptor beta chains were sequenced from one sample in a study of tumor-infiltrating lymphocytes in primary liver carcinoma. Priming with a constant-region primer yielded TCR beta cDNA from roughly 500 ng total RNA. ARM-PCR, slightly modified, supplied the TCR beta libraries through three nested multiplex PCR rounds. The two initial PCR rounds, nine to eleven cycles each, used TRBV1-TRBV30 forward and C-beta reverse primers. One entry per CDR3 protein results from TCRdb running MiXCR on the multiplex PCR reads. The data hold about 180,000 distinct CDR3 sequences, with around 60% observed a single time. Germline DNA was extracted too, while blood RNA derived from unsorted whole blood. Sequences were obtained from peripheral blood. The receptors derive from a man aged 40-49 years with primary liver carcinoma and hepatitis B virus infection.

The V and J genes are TRBV2 and TRBJ1-1, with D possibly being TRBD1 (6 bases). V gave up 7 bases and J gave up 10 bases, with 22 bases separating them. CDR3 length: 14 residues. Germline assignment: CDR1 SNHLY and CDR2 FYNNEI. The CDR3 here is CASILIGQSLAAFF. The DNA for the CDR3 is TGTGCCAGCATCCTCATTGGACAGAGCTTGGCAGCTTTCTTT.

Concerning this clonotype itself: This sequence may be a read error, since a much larger clone differs from it by one base. The chain combines TRBV6-6 with TRBJ2-1; D is possibly TRBD2 (6 bases). The CDR3 is 13 residues long. Per germline, CDR1 MNHNY and CDR2 SVGAGI (reference sequence). The CDR3: CTSSGDWRREQFF. As DNA, the CDR3 is TGTACCAGCAGTGGGGACTGGCGGCGTGAGCAGTTCTTC.